Described below is a single TCR beta chain sequence and its context. The data are from a study of Graves' ophthalmopathy and Graves' hyperthyroidism. Beta-chain TCR CDR3 regions were amplified from RNA transcripts. Second-round multiplex PCR followed a first-round RT-PCR using HTBI primers. TCRdb re-analysed the multiplex PCR reads in MiXCR, keeping a single row per CDR3 protein. The sample has 560,000 or so distinct CDR3 sequences, roughly 40% seen once. The germline V gene has CDR1 WSHSY and CDR2 SAAADI. J lost 4 bases, V lost 3 bases, and 7 bases had no gene match. This CDR3 region has 15 residues. The rearrangement links TRBV10-2 to TRBJ2-5; 8 positions match TRBD2. Input material: peripheral blood or thyroid tissue (not recorded which). This clonotype was sampled from an adult man with Graves' hyperthyroidism. In DNA, the CDR3 is TGCGCCAGCAGTGAAGCGGGGGATGGCGCAGAGACCCAGTACTTC. Protein product: CASSEAGDGAETQYF.